This T cell receptor beta chain was obtained from a study of graft-versus-host responses after intestinal transplantation. Study-level information: Induction using anti-thymocyte globulin, followed by tacrolimus and steroids for about three years, was given to all recipients. Overall study findings and caveats: Association was observed between peak circulating GvH clone levels and early post-transplant HvG declines. GvH clones were identified in recipient marrow, with some first appearing in ileum or blood.

CDR1 and CDR2 from the germline V gene are MNHNS and SASEGT. The V gene lost 2 bases and the J gene lost 2 bases, with 11 bases spanning the gap. The CDR3 has 15 residues. Note on this clone: Its antigen is as yet unknown.

Data came from immunoSEQ multiplex PCR; TCRdb stores just in-frame clones and leaves some out. The repertoire has 60,000 to 80,000 clones, around 91% of them found once; the top ten carry 1.3%. The receptor's source is a human donor who received an intestinal transplant. The sample was unstimulated CD8+ T cells sorted from spleen or lymph node cells, taken before intestinal transplant. The chain couples TRBV6-1 to TRBJ2-3; D is undetermined. The CDR3 here is CASSESLADTDTQYF. CDR3 bases: TGTGCCAGCAGTGAATCTCTGGCAGACACAGATACGCAGTATTTT.